This TCR beta chain came from a study of spatial heterogeneity in lung cancer. The time point here: sample taken at primary tumor resection. In each case, whole RNA from tumor, nontumor lung or frozen PBMC was sequenced unsorted. The presence of a unique molecular identifier marked each TCR cDNA molecule. TCRdb re-derived calls from the 5' RACE reads in MiXCR, one entry per CDR3 protein. The data hold approximately 22,000 distinct CDR3 sequences, with under 5.5% observed a single time. This clonotype was seen repeatedly, ten times or more. This CDR3 comprises 14 residues. Germline values: CDR1 SGHTA, CDR2 FQGNSA. Trimming took 6 bases from V and 11 from J; bases not matched to a gene: 13.

Source: PBMCs, taken at surgery. The J gene is TRBJ2-3, the V gene TRBV7-2; 8 bases fit TRBD2. The clonotype originates from a male donor with early-stage non-small cell lung cancer. CDR3 in amino acids: CASRGERRGAGQYF. CDR3 in DNA: TGTGCCAGCAGGGGCGAGCGGCGGGGGGCAGGGCAGTATTTT.